This T cell receptor (beta chain) was identified during a study of T cells after yellow fever vaccination. Study-level points and caveats: Few clonotypes appeared in both CD4 and CD8 compartments.

The CDR3 is 10 residues long. Per the germline V gene, CDR1 is SSHAT and CDR2 is FNYEAQ (reference sequence). Conversion of TCR transcripts into cDNA relied on 5'RACE template switching, which added a universal primer site and UMIs. TCRdb recomputed calls from the 5' RACE reads with MiXCR, one row per CDR3 protein. The table records around 46,000 distinct CDR3 sequences, about 6.8% of them present only once. In its sample, this clonotype was seen many times. The source material was CD8+ T cells not binding an NS4B(214-222) dextramer, sorted from PBMCs, sampled 45 days after the yellow fever booster vaccination. This chain connects TRBV7-7 to TRBJ2-1; D remains unclear. The sequence was collected from a man aged 25 to 40 who received the YFV17D yellow fever vaccine. This chain's CDR3 is CDHPSRKQFF. The CDR3 region has the DNA TGTGACCACCCATCGAGGAAGCAGTTCTTC.